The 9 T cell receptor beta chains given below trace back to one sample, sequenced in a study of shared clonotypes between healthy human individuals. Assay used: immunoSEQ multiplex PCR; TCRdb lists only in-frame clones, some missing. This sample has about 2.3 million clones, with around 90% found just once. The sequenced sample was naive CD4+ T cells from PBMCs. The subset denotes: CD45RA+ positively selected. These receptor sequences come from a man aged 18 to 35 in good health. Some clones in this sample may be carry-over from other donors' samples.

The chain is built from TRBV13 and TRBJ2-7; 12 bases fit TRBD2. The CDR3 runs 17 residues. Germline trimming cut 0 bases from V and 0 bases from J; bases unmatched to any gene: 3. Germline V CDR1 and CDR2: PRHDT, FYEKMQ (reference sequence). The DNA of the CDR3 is TGTGCCAGCAGCTTAGGCGGACTAGCGGGACTCTCCTACGAGCAGTACTTC. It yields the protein CASSLGGLAGLSYEQYF.

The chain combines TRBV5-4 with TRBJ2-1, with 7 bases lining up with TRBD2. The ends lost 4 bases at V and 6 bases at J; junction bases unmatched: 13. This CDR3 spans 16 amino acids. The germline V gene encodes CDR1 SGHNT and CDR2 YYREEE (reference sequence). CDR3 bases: TGTGCCAGCAGCGTGAAGGCGGGGCTAGCGGCCAATGAGCAGTTCTTC. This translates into CASSVKAGLAANEQFF.

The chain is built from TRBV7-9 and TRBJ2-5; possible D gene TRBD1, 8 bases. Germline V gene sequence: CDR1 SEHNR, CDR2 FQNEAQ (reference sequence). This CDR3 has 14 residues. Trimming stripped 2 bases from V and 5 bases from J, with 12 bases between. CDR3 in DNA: TGTGCCAGCAGCTTAACAGGGGGAGGGGAGACCCAGTACTTC. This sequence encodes CASSLTGGGETQYF.

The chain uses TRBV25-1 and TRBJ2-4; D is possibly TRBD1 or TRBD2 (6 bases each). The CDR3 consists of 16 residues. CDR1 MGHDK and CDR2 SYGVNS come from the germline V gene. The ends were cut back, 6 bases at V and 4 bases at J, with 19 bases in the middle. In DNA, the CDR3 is TGTGCCAGCAGAGCCCCCGGGAGCACAGGGAAAAACATTCAGTACTTC. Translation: CASRAPGSTGKNIQYF.

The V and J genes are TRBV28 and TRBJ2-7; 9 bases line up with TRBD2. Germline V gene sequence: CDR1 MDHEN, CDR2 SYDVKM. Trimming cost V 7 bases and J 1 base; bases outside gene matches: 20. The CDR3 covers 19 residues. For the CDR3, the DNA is TGTGCCAGCACCCTGAATGGGCTAGCGGGAAATTATATTTCCTACGAGCAGTACTTC. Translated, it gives CASTLNGLAGNYISYEQYF.

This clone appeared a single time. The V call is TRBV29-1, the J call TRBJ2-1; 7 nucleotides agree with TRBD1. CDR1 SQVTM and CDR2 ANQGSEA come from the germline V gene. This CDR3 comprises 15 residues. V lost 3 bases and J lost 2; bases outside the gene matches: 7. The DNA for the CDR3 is TGCAGCGTTGAGCCCCTGGGACAGACCTACAATGAGCAGTTCTTC. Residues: CSVEPLGQTYNEQFF.

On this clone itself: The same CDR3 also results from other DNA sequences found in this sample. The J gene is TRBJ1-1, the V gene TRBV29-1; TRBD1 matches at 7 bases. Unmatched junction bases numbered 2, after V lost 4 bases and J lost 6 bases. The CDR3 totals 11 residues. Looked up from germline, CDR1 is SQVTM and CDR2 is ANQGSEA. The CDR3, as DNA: TGCAGCGTTGTTACAGGGGCTGAAGCTTTCTTT. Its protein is CSVVTGAEAFF.

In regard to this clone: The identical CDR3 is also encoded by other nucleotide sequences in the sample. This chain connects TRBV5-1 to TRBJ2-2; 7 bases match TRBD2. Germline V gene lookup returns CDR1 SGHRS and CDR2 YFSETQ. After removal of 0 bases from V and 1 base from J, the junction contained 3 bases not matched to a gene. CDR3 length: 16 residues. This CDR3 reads CASSLGLAVNTGELFF. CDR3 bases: TGCGCCAGCAGCTTGGGCCTAGCGGTGAACACCGGGGAGCTGTTTTTT. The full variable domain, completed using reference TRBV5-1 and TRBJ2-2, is KAGVTQTPRYLIKTRGQQVTLSCSPISGHRSVSWYQQTPGQGLQFLFEYFSETQRNKGNFPGRFSGRQFSNSRSEMNVSTLELGDSALYLCASSLGLAVNTGELFFGEGSRLTVL.

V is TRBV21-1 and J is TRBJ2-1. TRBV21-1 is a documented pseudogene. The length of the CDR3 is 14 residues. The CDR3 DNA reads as TGTGCCAGCCCCGGACCTCCGACCAACAATGAGCAGTTCTTC. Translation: CASPGPPTNNEQFF.